The rows below give T cell receptor beta chains drawn from one sample of a study of T cells in Graves' hyperthyroidism and ophthalmopathy. From the multiplex PCR reads, TCRdb called clonotypes with MiXCR, one entry per CDR3 protein. The repertoire includes roughly 500,000 distinct CDR3 sequences, 24% of them detected once, and 11% sits in the top ten. The sample consisted of blood. These receptors were obtained from a woman in her thirties with Graves' ophthalmopathy. Both conserved end residues are part of each CDR3. D genes are given only for firm matches. Clone size is given for some rows only: seen once, a few or many times, or a class if the clone is expanded.

v_gene: TRBV2
j_gene: TRBJ1-5
d_gene: .
abundance: .
CDR3nt: TGTGCCAGCAGTGACTTTGGGATTAGCAATCAGCCCCAGCATTTT
CDR3aa: CASSDFGISNQPQHF

v_gene: TRBV6-5
j_gene: TRBJ1-2
d_gene: .
abundance: many
CDR3nt: TGTGCCAGCAGTTACTCGATAGAAGCCTATGGCTACACCTTC
CDR3aa: CASSYSIEAYGYTF

v_gene: TRBV19
j_gene: TRBJ1-5
d_gene: .
abundance: .
CDR3nt: TGTGCCAGTACCCTAACAGGGTGGAATCAGCCCCAGCATTTT
CDR3aa: CASTLTGWNQPQHF

v_gene: TRBV20-1
j_gene: TRBJ1-5
d_gene: TRBD1
abundance: few
CDR3nt: TGCAGTGCTACCTGGACAGGGTATCAGCCCCAGCATTTT
CDR3aa: CSATWTGYQPQHF

v_gene: TRBV6-2/TRBV6-3
j_gene: TRBJ1-1
d_gene: TRBD1
abundance: many
CDR3nt: TGTGCCAGCAGTAACAGCCAGACAGGGGGCACTGAAGCTTTCTTT
CDR3aa: CASSNSQTGGTEAFF

v_gene: TRBV29-1
j_gene: TRBJ1-2
d_gene: TRBD1
abundance: few
CDR3nt: TGCAGCGTTGTTTCAGGGGGCTATGGCTACACCTTC
CDR3aa: CSVVSGGYGYTF

v_gene: TRBV20-1
j_gene: TRBJ2-7
d_gene: TRBD2
abundance: .
CDR3nt: TGCAGTGCTAGATCTACTAGCGGAGCCTACGAGCAGTACTTC
CDR3aa: CSARSTSGAYEQYF

v_gene: TRBV7-8
j_gene: TRBJ2-5
d_gene: .
abundance: many
CDR3nt: TGTGCCAGCAGCTCCCTCCCCTTAGGGACCGAAGAGACCCAGTACTTC
CDR3aa: CASSSLPLGTEETQYF

v_gene: TRBV4-3
j_gene: TRBJ1-3
d_gene: .
abundance: many
CDR3nt: TGCGCCAGCAGCCAACGACAAGGGGTCTCTGGAAACACCATATATTTT
CDR3aa: CASSQRQGVSGNTIYF

v_gene: TRBV6-1
j_gene: TRBJ2-2
d_gene: TRBD2
abundance: .
CDR3nt: TGTGCCAGCAGTGAAACGGCGGGAGGGCCCGGGGAGCTGTTTTTT
CDR3aa: CASSETAGGPGELFF

v_gene: TRBV5-1
j_gene: TRBJ2-5
d_gene: TRBD2
abundance: many
CDR3nt: TGCGCCAGCAGCTTGCTAGCGGGGGGGCCAAAGACCCAGTACTTC
CDR3aa: CASSLLAGGPKTQYF

v_gene: TRBV6-5
j_gene: TRBJ2-6
d_gene: .
abundance: few
CDR3nt: TGTGCCAGCAGTTACAGTACGAGCTCTGGGGCCAACGTCCTGACTTTC
CDR3aa: CASSYSTSSGANVLTF

v_gene: TRBV20-1
j_gene: TRBJ2-7
d_gene: .
abundance: .
CDR3nt: TGCAGTGCGATCGGGACCGCTAACCCCTACGAGCAGTACTTC
CDR3aa: CSAIGTANPYEQYF

v_gene: TRBV29-1
j_gene: TRBJ1-2
d_gene: .
abundance: many
CDR3nt: TGCAGCGTTGAAGATCTTCTGGGCAGTTCAAACTATGGCTACACCTTC
CDR3aa: CSVEDLLGSSNYGYTF

v_gene: TRBV2
j_gene: TRBJ2-2
d_gene: TRBD1
abundance: many
CDR3nt: TGTGCCAGCAGTGAAGGACAGGGGTGGACCGGGGAGCTGTTTTTT
CDR3aa: CASSEGQGWTGELFF

v_gene: TRBV12-3/TRBV12-4
j_gene: TRBJ1-3
d_gene: .
abundance: few
CDR3nt: TGTGCCAGCAGTCTAACGTTGATACGTACGGACACCATATATTTT
CDR3aa: CASSLTLIRTDTIYF

v_gene: TRBV15
j_gene: TRBJ1-2
d_gene: TRBD1
abundance: many
CDR3nt: TGTGCCACCAGCAGGGGACAGGGAGACGATGGCTACACCTTC
CDR3aa: CATSRGQGDDGYTF

v_gene: TRBV15
j_gene: TRBJ2-7
d_gene: TRBD1
abundance: many
CDR3nt: TGTGCCACCAGCAGAGAGGGCGGGACAGGGGGCTACGAGCAGTACTTC
CDR3aa: CATSREGGTGGYEQYF

v_gene: TRBV6-5
j_gene: TRBJ1-2
d_gene: .
abundance: .
CDR3nt: TGTGCCAGCAGTTACGAACGCAGGGGCACGGGTGGCTACACCTTC
CDR3aa: CASSYERRGTGGYTF

v_gene: TRBV7-9
j_gene: TRBJ1-2
d_gene: TRBD1
abundance: few
CDR3nt: TGTGCCAGCAGCTTAGGGGACAGGGGTGGCTACACCTTC
CDR3aa: CASSLGDRGGYTF

v_gene: TRBV12-3/TRBV12-4
j_gene: TRBJ2-2
d_gene: .
abundance: .
CDR3nt: TGTGCCAGCAGTTGGGGGATCATCACCGGGGAGCTGTTTTTT
CDR3aa: CASSWGIITGELFF

v_gene: TRBV18
j_gene: TRBJ2-2
d_gene: .
abundance: few
CDR3nt: TGTGCCAGCTCACCACCTTCGGGGGTGAACACCGGGGAGCTGTTTTTT
CDR3aa: CASSPPSGVNTGELFF

v_gene: TRBV11-1
j_gene: TRBJ1-2
d_gene: .
abundance: many
CDR3nt: TGTGCCAGCAGCTTAGGTGGTGGGGGAGGCCCGTACGGAAGCTATGGCTACACCTTC
CDR3aa: CASSLGGGGGPYGSYGYTF

v_gene: TRBV18
j_gene: TRBJ1-6
d_gene: .
abundance: few
CDR3nt: TGTGCCAGCTCCACCGGGGAGGTGGACCATTCACCCCTCCACTTT
CDR3aa: CASSTGEVDHSPLHF

v_gene: TRBV7-8
j_gene: TRBJ2-4
d_gene: .
abundance: few
CDR3nt: TGTGCCAGCAGCTTAGGGGTCTCGCATAGGGTCAAAAACATTCAGTACTTC
CDR3aa: CASSLGVSHRVKNIQYF

v_gene: TRBV12-3/TRBV12-4
j_gene: TRBJ2-2
d_gene: TRBD2
abundance: few
CDR3nt: TGTGCCAGCTTCGGCGGGGGGAACACCGGGGAGCTGTTTTTT
CDR3aa: CASFGGGNTGELFF